Listed here are 32 T cell receptor beta chains from one sample, sequenced in a study of cytomegalovirus exposure and HLA in healthy donors. Both 60 Vbeta primers and 13 Jbeta primers went into the PCR. Generated by immunoSEQ multiplex PCR, the TCRdb table keeps only in-frame clones and is missing some. In the table there are some 200,000 clones, about 83% of which are singletons. The specimen sequenced was PBMCs. These receptors were collected from a female donor in good health and CMV-seronegative.

The chain combines TRBV4-2 with TRBJ1-1; D uncertain. The CDR3 is 13 amino acids. Germline V gene lookup returns CDR1 LGHNA and CDR2 YNFKEQ. V lost 0 bases and J lost 3, with 5 bases in between. CDR3 region: CASSQDSDTEAFF. CDR3 coding DNA: TGTGCCAGCAGCCAAGACAGCGACACTGAAGCTTTCTTT.

The chain is built from TRBV5-5 and TRBJ1-1; 9 bases fit TRBD1. The junction had 7 bases not matched to a gene; V was cut back by 1 base and J by 6 bases. Germline V gene data show CDR1 as SGHKS and CDR2 as YYEKEE (reference sequence). The CDR3 runs 15 residues. CDR3 nucleotide sequence: TGTGCCAGCAGCTTGTCTGGACAGGGGAGCGCTGAAGCTTTCTTT. It specifies CASSLSGQGSAEAFF.

This clone was seen a few times. This chain's CDR3 is CASSTESYNEQFF. The CDR3 nucleotides are TGTGCCAGCAGTACAGAATCCTACAATGAGCAGTTCTTC. J is TRBJ2-1 and V is TRBV2; unclear D gene. This CDR3 is built from 13 residues. The germline V and J ends were trimmed by 5 bases and 1 base, with 6 bases remaining between them. Germline V CDR1 and CDR2: SNHLY, FYNNEI.

The chain uses TRBV12-5 and TRBJ1-2; D not certain. Trimming stripped 2 bases from V and 4 bases from J, with 5 bases between. Germline assignment: CDR1 LGHNT and CDR2 FRNRAP. This CDR3 spans 12 amino acids. The DNA for the CDR3 is TGTGCTAGTGGTTTGAGCTCCTATGGCTACACCTTC. Translation gives CASGLSSYGYTF. The variable domain in full, completed from reference TRBV12-5 and TRBJ1-2, reads DARVTQTPRHKVTEMGQEVTMRCQPILGHNTVFWYRQTMMQGLELLAYFRNRAPLDDSGMPKDRFSAEMPDATLATLKIQPSEPRDSAVYFCASGLSSYGYTFGSGTRLTVV.

The chain has TRBV7-8 and TRBJ2-7, with D unclear. The V end lost 1 base, the J end lost 0 bases, and 4 bases lay between the germline ends. Germline values: CDR1 SGHVS, CDR2 FQNEAQ. This CDR3 has 13 amino acids. The CDR3 loop is CASSLGLSYEQYF. CDR3 sequence (DNA): TGTGCCAGCAGCTTAGGTCTCTCCTACGAGCAGTACTTC.

Here the CDR3 DNA reads TGTGCCACCAGCAGAGATGTTCCCGGAGAGAAGTACTTC. It translates to CATSRDVPGEKYF. This chain links TRBV15 with TRBJ2-4; D call uncertain. V was clipped by 0 bases and J by 14 bases, with 14 bases between them. CDR1 is LNHNV and CDR2 is YYDKDF in the germline V gene (reference sequence). The CDR3 totals 13 residues.

The chain joins TRBV2 to TRBJ1-1; TRBD1 is a possible D gene (6 bases). Germline values: CDR1 SNHLY, CDR2 FYNNEI. The CDR3 consists of 12 residues. The ends were cut back, 8 bases at V and 5 bases at J, with 12 bases in the middle. CDR3 residues: CASPGARTEAFF. The CDR3, as DNA: TGTGCCAGCCCAGGGGCAAGGACTGAAGCTTTCTTT.

The rearrangement uses TRBV6-5 and TRBJ1-1; D not resolved. Trimming left V 4 bases short and J 7 bases short, with 7 bases between. CDR1 and CDR2 (germline): MNHEY, SVGAGI. This CDR3 is built from 11 residues. CDR3 sequence: CASSSGSEAFF. CDR3 bases: TGTGCCAGCAGTTCGGGGAGTGAAGCTTTCTTT.

The chain combines TRBV20-1 with TRBJ2-5; a possible D gene is TRBD2 (5 bases). The germline V gene has CDR1 DFQATT and CDR2 SNEGSKA (reference sequence). V lost 3 bases to trimming and J lost 5 bases, with 7 bases between them. There are 11 residues in the CDR3. The CDR3 here is CSARGGETQYF. CDR3 DNA: TGCAGTGCTAGGGGCGGGGAGACCCAGTACTTC.

This clone was observed at least ten times. V gene TRBV9 combines with J gene TRBJ2-1; D is unresolved. This CDR3 has 13 residues. V lost 4 bases to trimming and J lost 10 bases, with 15 bases between them. CDR1 is SGDLS and CDR2 is YYNGEE in the germline V gene. The CDR3 loop is CASSNLDTQEQFF. The CDR3 DNA is TGTGCCAGCAGCAACCTCGACACACAAGAGCAGTTCTTC.

V is TRBV6-1 and J is TRBJ2-2, with TRBD2 matching 9 bases. The V and J ends lost 6 bases and 1 base, in that order; junction bases with no gene match: 3. The CDR3 contains 15 residues. In germline, CDR1 is MNHNS, CDR2 SASEGT. The CDR3 DNA follows: TGTGCCAGCAGAGCTAGCGGGGTGAACACCGGGGAGCTGTTTTTT. This encodes CASRASGVNTGELFF.

The chain has TRBV2 and TRBJ1-1; no reliable D call. With 1 base removed from V and 11 bases from J, the gap between germline ends came to 17 bases. Looked up from germline, CDR1 is SNHLY and CDR2 is FYNNEI. The CDR3 contains 14 residues. The CDR3 DNA reads as TGTGCCAGCAGTGAAGTACCCGGGATCGTTGGGGCTTTCTTT. It yields the protein CASSEVPGIVGAFF.

The chain has TRBV7-9 and TRBJ1-2; possible D gene TRBD1, 5 bases. Trimming removed 7 bases from V and 3 bases from J, with 21 bases in between. CDR1 and CDR2 from the germline V gene are SEHNR and FQNEAQ (reference sequence). The length of the CDR3 is 16 residues. CDR3 in amino acids: CASTLRAGIEDYGYTF. For the CDR3, the DNA is TGTGCCAGCACCCTACGGGCAGGGATAGAAGACTATGGCTACACCTTC.

The rearrangement joins TRBV30 to TRBJ2-5, with a weak D call TRBD2 (5 bases). Germline CDR1 is GTSNPN and CDR2 is SVGIG (reference sequence). There are 14 residues in the CDR3. Trimming left V 0 bases short and J 1 base short, with 9 bases between. The CDR3 nucleotides read TGTGCCTGGAGTGTAGAGGGATTCCAAGAGACCCAGTACTTC. Protein sequence: CAWSVEGFQETQYF.

The CDR3 coding sequence is TGCAGCGTTCGGTACAACTATGGCTACACCTTC. The encoded protein is CSVRYNYGYTF. The J gene is TRBJ1-2, the V gene TRBV20-1; D unresolved. From germline, CDR1 is DFQATT and CDR2 SNEGSKA (reference sequence). The CDR3 totals 11 residues.

The genes are TRBV19 and TRBJ1-5; a possible D gene is TRBD1 (5 bases). This CDR3 spans 17 amino acids. The V end lost 6 bases, the J end lost 1 base, and 19 bases lay between the germline ends. CDR1 LNHDA and CDR2 SQIVND come from the germline V gene (reference sequence). The CDR3 here is CASRPPREGRSNQPQHF. Written as DNA, the CDR3 is TGTGCCAGTAGGCCACCCAGGGAAGGTCGCAGCAATCAGCCCCAGCATTTT.

This clone was seen a handful of times. The genes are TRBV7-8 and TRBJ1-1; tentative D call: TRBD1 (6 bases). V was clipped by 5 bases and J by 4 bases, with 20 bases between them. Germline assignment: CDR1 SGHVS and CDR2 FQNEAQ. The CDR3 extends over 16 amino acids. The CDR3 nucleotides are TGTGCCAGCAGCCAGAGTGGTGGGGGCTCGTCCACTGAAGCTTTCTTT. Amino acids: CASSQSGGGSSTEAFF.

CDR3 bases: TGCGCCAGCAGCCAATCGACAGGGGACGAGCAGTACTTC. This codes for CASSQSTGDEQYF. This chain connects TRBV4-1 to TRBJ2-5; 8 bases agree with TRBD1. The end of the DNA aligns better with TRBJ2-7, so the J call may be wrong. The CDR3 is 13 amino acids. Germline V gene lookup returns CDR1 MGHRA and CDR2 YSYEKL.

The chain couples TRBV9 to TRBJ2-2, with 7 bases matching TRBD2. The germline gives CDR1 SGDLS, CDR2 YYNGEE. V trimming: 0 bases; J trimming: 6 bases; junction bases outside the gene matches: 8. This CDR3 contains 16 residues. CDR3: CASSVGNSGFPGELFF. CDR3 nucleotide sequence: TGTGCCAGCAGCGTAGGTAATAGCGGGTTTCCCGGGGAGCTGTTTTTT.

The rearrangement uses TRBV4-2 and TRBJ2-5; D not resolved. The CDR3 is made up of 16 amino acids. Trimming pared 1 base from V and 5 bases from J, leaving 17 bases between. Germline V gene lookup returns CDR1 LGHNA and CDR2 YNFKEQ. This CDR3 reads CASSQVLGAGGETQYF. As DNA, the CDR3 is TGTGCCAGCAGCCAAGTCCTCGGCGCAGGTGGGGAGACCCAGTACTTC.

The rearrangement uses TRBV5-1 and TRBJ1-1, with a weak D call TRBD1 (6 bases). V was trimmed by 4 bases and J by 8 bases, leaving 27 bases between them. CDR1 is SGHRS and CDR2 is YFSETQ in the germline V gene. The length of the CDR3 is 17 residues. The CDR3 DNA follows: TGCGCCAGCAGCCCCGACCCGTTCCTTGGACAGTTGGGAGAAGCTTTCTTT. It encodes CASSPDPFLGQLGEAFF.

The genes are TRBV5-1 and TRBJ1-2; perhaps TRBD1 as D (5 bases). The CDR3 extends over 13 amino acids. Trimming shortened V by 1 base and J by 8 bases, and 12 bases separated the two germline ends. CDR1 is SGHRS and CDR2 is YFSETQ in the germline V gene. The CDR3 sequence: CASSLSGAQGYTF. DNA for the CDR3: TGCGCCAGCAGCTTGAGCGGGGCCCAGGGCTACACCTTC.

The CDR3 nucleotides are TGTGCCAGCAGCCGAGGACAGGGGTCGCCCTACGAGCAGTACTTC. Amino acids: CASSRGQGSPYEQYF. The chain combines TRBV5-6 with TRBJ2-5; 9 bases match TRBD1. The J call may be incorrect, as the DNA end agrees better with TRBJ2-7. This CDR3 contains 15 residues. Germline V gene data show CDR1 as SGHDT and CDR2 as YYEEEE.

The genes are TRBV7-2 and TRBJ2-5; 7 positions match TRBD2. The J call may be incorrect, as the DNA end agrees better with TRBJ2-7. CDR1 is SGHTA and CDR2 is FQGNSA in the germline V gene. CDR3 length: 15 residues. The CDR3 nucleotides read TGTGCCAGCAGCCCCAACCTCGGGGGGAACTACGAGCAGTACTTC. Its protein is CASSPNLGGNYEQYF.

This clone was picked up one time. The rearrangement links TRBV6-5 to TRBJ1-1, with a tentative D call TRBD1 (6 bases). This CDR3 is 15 amino acids long. V was clipped by 0 bases and J by 3 bases, with 11 bases between them. Germline CDR1 MNHEY, CDR2 SVGAGI. The CDR3 sequence: CASSYSGGLDTEAFF. CDR3 nucleotide sequence: TGTGCCAGCAGTTACTCGGGGGGGCTTGACACTGAAGCTTTCTTT.

This clone turned up a few times. This sequence joins TRBV5-8 and TRBJ2-3, with TRBD2 matching over 13 bases. CDR3 length equals 18 residues. Trimming removed 1 base from V and 0 bases from J; junction bases left unmatched: 5. Germline V gene data show CDR1 as SGHTS and CDR2 as YDEGEE. The CDR3 sequence is CASSLRRTSGGSTDTQYF. CDR3 coding DNA: TGTGCCAGCAGCTTGCGTAGGACTAGCGGGGGTAGCACAGATACGCAGTATTTT.

The DNA of the CDR3 is TGTGCCAGTAGTAAACCGAGGACAGGGCTTGGCAATCAGCCCCAGCATTTT. Its protein is CASSKPRTGLGNQPQHF. J is TRBJ1-5 and V is TRBV19, with TRBD1 matching over 8 bases. V shed 4 bases and J 2 bases; nucleotides not matched to a gene: 10. Germline CDR1 is LNHDA and CDR2 is SQIVND (reference sequence). The CDR3 length is 17 residues.

This chain links TRBV7-3 with TRBJ2-6, with a possible D match to TRBD1 (5 bases). V was trimmed by 5 bases and J by 4 bases, leaving 18 bases between them. Germline-derived CDR1 and CDR2 are SGHTA and FQGTGA. The CDR3 runs to 17 residues. This CDR3 is CASSRLGRVSGANVLTF. DNA for the CDR3: TGTGCCAGCAGCCGCCTCGGCAGGGTCTCCGGGGCCAACGTCCTGACTTTC. The whole variable domain, remainder taken from reference TRBV7-3 and TRBJ2-6, is GAGVSQTPSNKVTEKGKYVELRCDPISGHTALYWYRQSLGQGPEFLIYFQGTGAADDSGLPNDRFFAVRPEGSVSTLKIQRTERGDSAVYLCASSRLGRVSGANVLTFGAGSRLTVL.

On this clone: Distinct nucleotide sequences in the sample also encode this CDR3. The gene calls are TRBV10-3 and TRBJ2-5; perhaps TRBD1 as D (5 bases). Germline V lookup: CDR1 ENHRY, CDR2 SYGVKD. V was shortened by 2 bases and J by 1 base, with 8 bases between the two germline ends. This CDR3 region has 14 residues. CDR3 in DNA: TGTGCCATCAGTGAGGCCCAGGGCCAAGAGACCCAGTACTTC. As protein: CAISEAQGQETQYF.

The table lists this clone with a few counts. The chain has TRBV6-1 and TRBJ2-3, with D perhaps matching TRBD1 (5 bases). Per germline, CDR1 MNHNS and CDR2 SASEGT. V was cut by 5 bases and J by 0 bases, with 9 bases left in between. The CDR3 is made up of 14 amino acids. CDR3 sequence: CASSSDRSTDTQYF. The CDR3 nucleotides read TGTGCCAGCAGTTCAGACAGAAGCACAGATACGCAGTATTTT.

About this clone: Other DNA sequences from this sample encode an identical CDR3 as well. CDR3 region: CASSPGTSGNNEQFF. In nucleotides, the CDR3 is TGTGCCAGCAGTCCCGGGACTAGCGGGAACAATGAGCAGTTCTTC. The V and J genes are TRBV27 and TRBJ2-1; TRBD2 aligns across 13 bases. With 5 bases clipped from V and 5 bases from J, the junction kept 3 bases outside the gene matches. CDR1 is MNHEY and CDR2 is SMNVEV in the germline V gene (reference sequence). The CDR3 spans 15 residues.

The chain couples TRBV4-3 to TRBJ2-1, with D maybe TRBD2 (5 bases). Looked up from germline, CDR1 is LGHNA and CDR2 is YSLEER. The CDR3 is 15 amino acids. Trimming removed 0 bases at V and 2 bases at J, with 8 bases between. The CDR3 spells CASSQDAGTYNEQFF. The DNA for the CDR3 is TGCGCCAGCAGCCAAGACGCGGGTACCTACAATGAGCAGTTCTTC.